This TCR beta chain came from a study of identical twins. Concerning this clonotype: Its specificity is not known.

Template switching (which added a universal primer site) was used, and cDNA carried unique molecular identifiers. TCRdb reanalysed the 5' RACE reads using MiXCR and keeps one entry per CDR3 protein. The data contain approximately 690,000 distinct CDR3 sequences, around 5.7% of them singletons. Healthy Caucasians provided all donations. Study results and caveats: The models systematically underestimated how much out-of-frame TCR alpha was shared in monozygotic twins.

This TCR derives from a man between 18 and 35 years old in good health. The material sequenced was naive T cells sorted from blood.

CDR3 DNA sequence: TGTGCCAGCACCCTGGACGGAATGAACACTGAAGCTTTCTTT. It encodes CASTLDGMNTEAFF. This sequence joins TRBV11-2 and TRBJ1-1; D remains ambiguous. V was shortened by 7 bases and J by 0 bases, with 12 bases between the two germline ends. Germline V gene data show CDR1 as SGHAT and CDR2 as FQNNGV. CDR3 length: 14 amino acids.